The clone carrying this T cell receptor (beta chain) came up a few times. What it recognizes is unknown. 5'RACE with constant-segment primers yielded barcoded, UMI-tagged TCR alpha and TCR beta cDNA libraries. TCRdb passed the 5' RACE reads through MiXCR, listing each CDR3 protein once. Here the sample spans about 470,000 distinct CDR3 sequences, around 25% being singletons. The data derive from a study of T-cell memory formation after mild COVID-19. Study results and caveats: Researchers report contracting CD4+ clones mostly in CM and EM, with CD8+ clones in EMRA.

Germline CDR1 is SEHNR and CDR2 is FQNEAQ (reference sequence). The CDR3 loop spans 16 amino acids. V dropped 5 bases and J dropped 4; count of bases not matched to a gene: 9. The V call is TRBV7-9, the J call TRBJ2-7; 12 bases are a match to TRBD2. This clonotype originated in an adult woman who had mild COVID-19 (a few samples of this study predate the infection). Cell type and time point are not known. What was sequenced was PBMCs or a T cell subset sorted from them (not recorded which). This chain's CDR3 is CASSPRLAGERYEQYF. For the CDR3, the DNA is TGTGCCAGCAGCCCGAGACTAGCGGGGGAGAGATACGAGCAGTACTTC.